Below, 10 T cell receptor beta chains from the same sample are listed, as sequenced in a study of shared clonotypes between healthy human individuals. The method was immunoSEQ multiplex PCR; TCRdb's version includes in-frame clones alone and lacks a portion of them. The sample lists some 1.4 million clones; roughly 95% were seen once. The sequencing input was naive CD4+ T cells sorted from blood. The sample's subset: CD45RA+ positively selected. These receptors all stem from a man younger than 40 in good health.

The chain carries TRBV19 and TRBJ2-1; maybe TRBD2 (6 bases). The V end was cut by 3 bases, the J end by 2 bases, with 8 bases between. Germline V gene lookup returns CDR1 LNHDA and CDR2 SQIVND (reference sequence). This CDR3 is 14 amino acids long. CDR3 amino acids: CASSILATYNEQFF. The CDR3 region has the DNA TGTGCCAGTAGTATCCTAGCGACCTACAATGAGCAGTTCTTC.

The V call is TRBV6-5, the J call TRBJ2-1; D perhaps matches TRBD2 (6 bases). The CDR3 loop spans 15 amino acids. Germline V lookup: CDR1 MNHEY, CDR2 SVGAGI. The V end was cut by 6 bases, the J end by 8 bases, with 20 bases between. DNA of the CDR3: TGTGCCAGCAGGTCCTCGGCGGGAAGATTTGATGAGCAGTTCTTC. Amino acids: CASRSSAGRFDEQFF.

J is TRBJ2-2 and V is TRBV2; unclear D gene. The CDR3 length is 14 residues. Germline CDR1 reads SNHLY; CDR2 reads FYNNEI. V shed 4 bases and J shed 2 bases, with 8 bases lying between them. For the CDR3, the DNA is TGTGCCAGCAGTGTGCTAGGAAACACCGGGGAGCTGTTTTTT. The encoded protein is CASSVLGNTGELFF. The entire variable domain, with the rest obtained from reference TRBV2 and TRBJ2-2, is as follows: EPEVTQTPSHQVTQMGQEVILRCVPISNHLYFYWYRQILGQKVEFLVSFYNNEISEKSEIFDDQFSVERPDGSNFTLKIRSTKLEDSAMYFCASSVLGNTGELFFGEGSRLTVL.

The J gene is TRBJ2-7, the V gene TRBV6-4; D gene unclear. The CDR3 has 15 residues. Looked up from germline, CDR1 is MRHNA and CDR2 is SNTAGT. Trimming pared 0 bases from V and 4 bases from J, leaving 13 bases between. DNA for the CDR3: TGTGCCAGCAGTGACTCGCCTAGACCTCCTTACGAGCAGTACTTC. The encoded protein is CASSDSPRPPYEQYF.

This chain uses TRBV11-3 with TRBJ2-1; perhaps TRBD2 as D (6 bases). The CDR3 loop spans 16 amino acids. Per germline, CDR1 SGHNT and CDR2 YENEEA. Trimming stripped 0 bases from V and 4 bases from J, with 13 bases between. CDR3 DNA sequence: TGTGCCAGCAGCTTAGATGGTGGGAGGTATTACAATGAGCAGTTCTTC. As protein: CASSLDGGRYYNEQFF.

The chain is built from TRBV10-3 and TRBJ2-4; D assignment may be TRBD1 or TRBD2 (6 bases each). From germline, CDR1 is ENHRY and CDR2 SYGVKD. The germline V and J ends were trimmed by 0 bases and 6 bases, with 12 bases remaining between them. This CDR3 contains 15 residues. The CDR3 loop is CAISESTGAANIQYF. As DNA, the CDR3 is TGTGCCATCAGTGAGTCGACGGGGGCGGCAAACATTCAGTACTTC.

About this clone: Additional DNA sequences in this sample encode the identical CDR3. The chain uses TRBV5-1 and TRBJ2-5; D not certain. The CDR3 loop spans 13 amino acids. The germline V gene encodes CDR1 SGHRS and CDR2 YFSETQ. Trimming stripped 0 bases from V and 1 base from J, with 4 bases between. CDR3: CASSLEFQETQYF. Here the CDR3 DNA reads TGCGCCAGCAGCTTGGAGTTCCAAGAGACCCAGTACTTC.

The chain uses TRBV2 and TRBJ1-1; D is perhaps TRBD1 (5 bases). The V end lost 7 bases, the J end lost 1 base, and 13 bases lay between the germline ends. The CDR3 length is 14 residues. From germline, CDR1 is SNHLY and CDR2 FYNNEI. The CDR3 sequence is CASIWDPQNTEAFF. Here the CDR3 DNA reads TGTGCCAGCATTTGGGACCCACAGAACACTGAAGCTTTCTTT.

Points on this clone: Other DNA sequences in this sample translate to the same CDR3. This chain joins TRBV18 and TRBJ2-3; D might be TRBD1 or TRBD2, each matching 5 bases. The CDR3 covers 13 residues. V was clipped by 3 bases and J by 2 bases, with 6 bases between them. Germline V CDR1 and CDR2: KGHSH, LQKENI. The CDR3 coding sequence is TGTGCCAGCTCACCCGGGACCACAGATACGCAGTATTTT. Translating gives CASSPGTTDTQYF.

The J gene is TRBJ2-4, the V gene TRBV29-1, with 11 bases matching TRBD2. Germline trimming cut 4 bases from V and 9 bases from J; bases unmatched to any gene: 2. This CDR3 comprises 12 residues. From germline, CDR1 is SQVTM and CDR2 ANQGSEA. The CDR3 nucleotides are TGCAGCGTTGGTCTAGCGGGAGGCATTCAGTACTTC. This translates into CSVGLAGGIQYF.